The entry below gives a single T cell receptor (beta chain) sequence along with its context. This record belongs to a study of blood T cell repertoires in COVID-19. Turning to the study itself: Collection of acute and convalescent COVID-19 samples took place in the United States, Italy and Spain. Sample material is recorded as cDNA or gDNA derived from T cells, B-cell-depleted T cells, or PBMCs.

Patients of the Seattle cohort, enrolled during active infection, were followed longitudinally. V shed 7 bases, J shed 1 base, and the junction held 4 bases outside the gene matches. Germline CDR1 and CDR2: LNHDA and SQIVND (reference sequence). CDR3 length: 14 amino acids. As originally analysed: Reference gene primer amplification in the assay estimated nucleated cell counts. The method was immunoSEQ multiplex PCR; TCRdb's version includes in-frame clones alone and lacks a portion of them. That table furnishes V, J and clone size, whereas the DNA furnished D and trimming. The profile shows roughly 64,000 clones, around 80% of them singletons.

The source of this sequence is a man in his 60s with COVID-19, enrolled during active disease. The chain joins TRBV19 to TRBJ1-2; 9 positions match TRBD1. The sample was peripheral blood. CDR3 sequence (DNA): TGTGCCAGTAAATTGGGACAGGGTAACTATGGCTACACCTTC. As protein: CASKLGQGNYGYTF.